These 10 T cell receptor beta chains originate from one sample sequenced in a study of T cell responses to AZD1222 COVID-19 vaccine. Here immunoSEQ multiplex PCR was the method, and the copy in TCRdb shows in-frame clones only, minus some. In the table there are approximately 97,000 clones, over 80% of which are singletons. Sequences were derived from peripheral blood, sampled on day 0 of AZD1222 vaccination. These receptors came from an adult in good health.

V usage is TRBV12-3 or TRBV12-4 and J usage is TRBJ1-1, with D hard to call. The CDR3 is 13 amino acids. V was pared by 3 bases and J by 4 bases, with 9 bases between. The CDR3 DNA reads TGTGCCAGCAGTTTTCCGCCTGCCACTGAAGCTTTCTTT. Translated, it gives CASSFPPATEAFF.

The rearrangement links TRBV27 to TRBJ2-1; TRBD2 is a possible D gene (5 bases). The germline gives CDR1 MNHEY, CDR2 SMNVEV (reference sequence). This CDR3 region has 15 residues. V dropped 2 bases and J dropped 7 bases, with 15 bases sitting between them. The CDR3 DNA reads TGTGCCAGCAGTTTAAAGCCCCCGGCGGGTAATGAGCAGTTCTTC. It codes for CASSLKPPAGNEQFF.

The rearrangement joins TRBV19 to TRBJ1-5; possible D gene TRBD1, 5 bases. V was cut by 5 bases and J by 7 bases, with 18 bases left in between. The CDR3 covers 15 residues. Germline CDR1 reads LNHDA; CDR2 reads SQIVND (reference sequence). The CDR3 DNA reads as TGTGCCAGTAGTCCGGTAGGTACGAGGGACCAGCCCCAGCATTTT. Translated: CASSPVGTRDQPQHF.

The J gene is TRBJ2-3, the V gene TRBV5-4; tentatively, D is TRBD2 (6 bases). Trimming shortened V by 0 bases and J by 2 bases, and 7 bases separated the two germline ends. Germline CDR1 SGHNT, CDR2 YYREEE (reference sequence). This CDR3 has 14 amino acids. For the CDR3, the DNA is TGTGCCAGCAGCTTGGCGGGAGCCACAGATACGCAGTATTTT. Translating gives CASSLAGATDTQYF.

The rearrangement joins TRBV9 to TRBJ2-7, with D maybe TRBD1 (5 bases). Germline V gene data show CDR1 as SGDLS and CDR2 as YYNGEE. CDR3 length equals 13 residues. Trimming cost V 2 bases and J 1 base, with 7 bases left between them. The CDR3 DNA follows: TGTGCCAGCAGCGTCGACAGTTCCTACGAGCAGTACTTC. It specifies CASSVDSSYEQYF.

CDR3 residues: CASSLGGAYGYTF. CDR3 coding DNA: TGTGCCAGCAGTTTAGGGGGGGCCTATGGCTACACCTTC. The V and J genes are TRBV12-3 or TRBV12-4 and TRBJ1-2, with D possibly matching TRBD1 (6 bases). The CDR3 runs 13 residues. Trimming cost V 1 base and J 4 bases, with 7 bases left between them.

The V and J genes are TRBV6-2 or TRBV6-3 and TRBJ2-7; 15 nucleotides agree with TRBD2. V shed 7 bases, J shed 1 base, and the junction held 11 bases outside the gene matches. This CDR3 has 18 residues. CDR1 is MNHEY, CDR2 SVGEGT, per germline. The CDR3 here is CASNPGLAGGLSSYEQYF. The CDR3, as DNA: TGTGCCAGCAACCCGGGACTAGCGGGAGGACTTTCATCCTACGAGCAGTACTTC.

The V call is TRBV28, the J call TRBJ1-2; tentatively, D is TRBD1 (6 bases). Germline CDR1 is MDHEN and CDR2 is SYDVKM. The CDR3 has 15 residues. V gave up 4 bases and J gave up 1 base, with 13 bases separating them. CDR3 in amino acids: CASSSQGGYNYGYTF. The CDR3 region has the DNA TGTGCCAGCAGTTCACAGGGAGGGTATAACTATGGCTACACCTTC.

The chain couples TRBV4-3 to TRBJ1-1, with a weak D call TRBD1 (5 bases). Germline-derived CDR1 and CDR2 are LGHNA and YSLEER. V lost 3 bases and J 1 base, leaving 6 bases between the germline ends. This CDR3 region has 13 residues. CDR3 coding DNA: TGCGCCAGCAGCCACGGGGCGAACACTGAAGCTTTCTTT. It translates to CASSHGANTEAFF.

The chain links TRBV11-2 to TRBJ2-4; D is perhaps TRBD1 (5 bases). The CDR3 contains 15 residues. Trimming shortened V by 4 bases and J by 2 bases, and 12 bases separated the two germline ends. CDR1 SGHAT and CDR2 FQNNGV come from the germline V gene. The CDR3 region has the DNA TGTGCCAGCAGCTCGAGCAGGGATCCCAAAAACATTCAGTACTTC. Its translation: CASSSSRDPKNIQYF. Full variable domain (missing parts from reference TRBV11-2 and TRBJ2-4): EAGVAQSPRYKIIEKRQSVAFWCNPISGHATLYWYQQILGQGPKLLIQFQNNGVVDDSQLPKDRFSAERLKGVDSTLKIQPAKLEDSAVYLCASSSSRDPKNIQYFGAGTRLSVL.